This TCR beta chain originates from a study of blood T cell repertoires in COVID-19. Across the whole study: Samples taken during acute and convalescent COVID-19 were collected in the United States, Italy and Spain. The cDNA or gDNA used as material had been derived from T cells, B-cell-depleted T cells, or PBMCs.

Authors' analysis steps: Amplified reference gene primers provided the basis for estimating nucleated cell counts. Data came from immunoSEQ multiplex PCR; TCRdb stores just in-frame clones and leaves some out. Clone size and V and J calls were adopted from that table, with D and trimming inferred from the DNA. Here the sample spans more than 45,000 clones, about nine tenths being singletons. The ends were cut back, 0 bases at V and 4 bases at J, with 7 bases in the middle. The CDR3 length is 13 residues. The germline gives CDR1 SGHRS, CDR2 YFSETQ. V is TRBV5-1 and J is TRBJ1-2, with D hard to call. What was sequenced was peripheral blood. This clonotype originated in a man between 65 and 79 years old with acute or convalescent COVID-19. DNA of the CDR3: TGCGCCAGCAGCTTGGACCGGGGCTATGGCTACACCTTC. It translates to CASSLDRGYGYTF.